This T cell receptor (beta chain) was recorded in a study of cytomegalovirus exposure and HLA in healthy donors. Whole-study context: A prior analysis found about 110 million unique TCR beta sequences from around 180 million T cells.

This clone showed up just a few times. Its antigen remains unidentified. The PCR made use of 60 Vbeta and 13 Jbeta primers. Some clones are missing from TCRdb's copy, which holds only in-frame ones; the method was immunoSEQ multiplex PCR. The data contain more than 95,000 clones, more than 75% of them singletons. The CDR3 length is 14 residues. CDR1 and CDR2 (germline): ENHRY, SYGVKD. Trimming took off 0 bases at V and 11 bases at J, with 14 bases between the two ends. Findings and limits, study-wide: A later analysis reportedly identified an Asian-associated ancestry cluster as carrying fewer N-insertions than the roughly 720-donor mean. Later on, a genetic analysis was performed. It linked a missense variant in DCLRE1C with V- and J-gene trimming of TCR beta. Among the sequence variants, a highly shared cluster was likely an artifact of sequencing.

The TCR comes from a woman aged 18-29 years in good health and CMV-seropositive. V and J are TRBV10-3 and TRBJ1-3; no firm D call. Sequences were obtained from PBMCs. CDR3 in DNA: TGTGCCATCAGTGAGTCGTACGGGATTGGTCCCATATATTTT. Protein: CAISESYGIGPIYF.